Presented here are 5 T cell receptor beta chains from one specimen sequenced in a study of spatial heterogeneity in lung cancer. The sample's time point: sample taken at primary tumor resection. These receptors lack a known antigen. TCRdb passed the 5' RACE reads through MiXCR, listing each CDR3 protein once. The repertoire holds several thousand distinct CDR3 sequences, with 27% as singletons. Findings and limits, study-wide: Tumor mutation counts were tracked by expanded intratumoral alpha and beta TCR counts.

The sample consisted of lung tumor tissue, taken at surgery. The receptors derive from a female donor with early-stage non-small cell lung cancer.

Of note for this clonotype: A junction boundary mismatches the germline segment, possibly from a read error. The chain recombines TRBV2 with TRBJ2-4, with 8 bases that match TRBD2. Per the germline V gene, CDR1 is SNHLY and CDR2 is FYNNEI. CDR3 length: 15 residues. CDR3 region: CASGSSGRAQNIQYF. The DNA of the CDR3 is TGTGCCAGCGGATCCAGCGGGAGAGCCCAAAACATTCAGTACTTC. The full variable domain, its missing parts supplied by reference TRBV2 and TRBJ2-4, is EPEVTQTPSHQVTQMGQEVILRCVPISNHLYFYWYRQILGQKVEFLVSFYNNEISEKSEIFDDQFSVERPDGSNFTLKIRSTKLEDSAMYFCASGSSGRAQNIQYFGAGTRLSVL.

This chain uses TRBV7-9 with TRBJ2-3; the D gene is possibly TRBD2 (5 bases). V was pared by 3 bases and J by 2 bases, with 12 bases between. This CDR3 comprises 15 residues. CDR1 is SEHNR and CDR2 is FQNEAQ in the germline V gene (reference sequence). The CDR3 reads CASSFQSGATDTQYF. CDR3 nucleotide sequence: TGTGCCAGCAGCTTTCAAAGCGGTGCCACAGATACGCAGTATTTT.

This clonotype was seen a few times. This chain links TRBV6-5 with TRBJ2-3, with a possible D match to TRBD1 (5 bases). CDR1 MNHEY and CDR2 SVGAGI come from the germline V gene. The CDR3 loop spans 14 amino acids. V lost 6 bases, J lost 2 bases, and 12 bases lay in between. The CDR3 spells CASSRQPYTDTQYF. The CDR3 region has the DNA TGTGCCAGCAGCCGACAGCCTTACACAGATACGCAGTATTTT.

This clonotype is large in the sample. This chain links TRBV12-3 or TRBV12-4 with TRBJ2-1; 13 bases are a match to TRBD2. V was clipped by 3 bases and J by 1 base; unmatched bases: 9. This CDR3 has 19 residues. The CDR3 spells CASSFWTSGRGGSYNEQFF. In DNA form, the CDR3 reads TGTGCCAGCAGTTTTTGGACTAGCGGGAGAGGGGGGTCCTACAATGAGCAGTTCTTC.

A few counts support this clonotype. This chain uses TRBV20-1 with TRBJ2-1; D is tentatively TRBD1 or TRBD2 (5 bases each). CDR3 length: 15 amino acids. Germline lookup yields CDR1 DFQATT and CDR2 SNEGSKA (reference sequence). V was trimmed by 6 bases and J by 7 bases, leaving 22 bases between them. The CDR3 nucleotides are TGCAGTGCCCGCCATATTGGGCTAGCAGGGAATGAGCAGTTCTTC. Translation: CSARHIGLAGNEQFF.